The source of this TCR beta chain is a study of metastatic and nonmetastatic thyroid tumors. Looking at the study overall: Both malignant and benign thyroid patients supplied peripheral blood and tumor or nodule tissue samples, across which the repertoires of these patients were then compared.

Study-wide results and limits: Reports indicated that malignant thyroid tumors showed significantly higher TCR beta diversity than benign nodules did, in blood and tumor.

About this clone: Antigen unknown.

The CDR3 has 15 residues. CDR1 SEHNR and CDR2 FQNEAQ come from the germline V gene (reference sequence). V was cut by 3 bases and J by 2 bases, with 13 bases left in between. Authors' processing steps: In papillary thyroid cancer, a distant-metastasis classifier was built using CDR3 differences across clinicopathological groups. TCRdb re-called clones from the PCR reads using MiXCR. TCRdb, not the authors, supplied the V and J calls. The sample lists 15,000 to 20,000 clones, roughly 22% seen once, with more than 9% in the top ten. Thyroid surgery was performed in patients who had received no treatment beforehand.

The specimen sequenced was tumor tissue. The origin of this receptor is a male donor with papillary thyroid cancer or a benign thyroid nodule (not recorded which). Some clones in this sample may be carry-over from other donors' samples. This sequence joins TRBV7-9 and TRBJ2-5; D is possibly TRBD1 (5 bases). The CDR3: CASSFQPAGQETQYF. The CDR3, as DNA: TGTGCCAGCAGCTTTCAGCCAGCAGGGCAAGAGACCCAGTACTTC.